This paragraph reports one T cell receptor (beta chain). The antigen is not known. Sequenced by immunoSEQ multiplex PCR; TCRdb stores in-frame clones only, minus some. Counted here are thousands of clones, about four fifths occurring once; the ten biggest clones make up 70% to 75%. This entry comes from a study of somatic mutations in cytotoxic T cells in rheumatoid arthritis. Study-level background: It was right after diagnosis, before any treatment, that patient blood (less than 33 ml EDTA) was drawn.

The study's findings and limits: There were about an eighth of the roughly 65 patients in whom the largest CD8+ clone exceeded 20% of CD8+ cells.

Researchers isolated CD4+ and CD8+ cells by positive magnetic bead selection and then checked their purity by flow cytometry. This CDR3 region has 14 residues. The germline V gene has CDR1 SEHNR and CDR2 FQNEAQ (reference sequence). Trimming took 1 base from V and 4 from J, leaving 10 bases between them. The sample was CD8+ T cells sorted from blood, taken at a follow-up visit. The rearrangement links TRBV7-9 to TRBJ1-2, with D unresolved. The receptor comes from a man in his forties with rheumatoid arthritis. This CDR3 is CASSLGNSFYGYTF. DNA for the CDR3: TGTGCCAGCAGCTTAGGCAACAGTTTCTATGGCTACACCTTC.